A single sample is the source of the 24 T cell receptor beta chains below, sequenced in a study of Ad26.COV2.S vaccination and SARS-CoV-2 variants. Only in-frame clones appear in the TCRdb table, and some are missing; sequencing was by immunoSEQ multiplex PCR. The table records 400,000 or so clones, 88% of them present only once. Treatment in this sample: around 19 received Ad26.COV2.S at low or high dose, single or two shots; roughly five received placebo; per-sample allocation not given. Sampling was done on day 63 after the first vaccine or placebo injection. Source: peripheral blood, taken in a trial of Ad26.COV2.S vaccine versus placebo. These receptor sequences come from a person aged 18-65 years who received the Ad26.COV2.S COVID-19 vaccine or a placebo.

This chain uses TRBV6-2 or TRBV6-3 with TRBJ1-2; TRBD1 matches 8 bases. This CDR3 spans 17 amino acids. The germline V gene has CDR1 MNHEY and CDR2 SVGEGT. V lost 2 bases, J lost 4 bases, and 12 bases stayed unmatched. The CDR3 DNA reads as TGTGCCAGCAGTTACCGGGCAGGGGGCGTTTTGTTCTATGGCTACACCTTC. Translating gives CASSYRAGGVLFYGYTF.

The chain has TRBV9 and TRBJ2-7; no clear D gene. This CDR3 comprises 14 residues. Trimming left V 0 bases short and J 7 bases short, with 14 bases between. Looked up from germline, CDR1 is SGDLS and CDR2 is YYNGEE. The CDR3 sequence is CASSVEHALGEQYF. CDR3 DNA: TGTGCCAGCAGCGTAGAACACGCACTGGGAGAGCAGTACTTC.

The genes are TRBV7-2 and TRBJ1-4; 8 bases are shared with TRBD1. This CDR3 region has 14 residues. CDR1 and CDR2 from the germline V gene are SGHTA and FQGNSA. The V segment lost 6 bases and the J segment 7 bases; nucleotides outside the gene matches: 7. CDR3 bases: TGTGCCAGCAGTCGGGGACAGGTCCGTGAAAAACTGTTTTTT. It encodes CASSRGQVREKLFF.

J is TRBJ1-4 and V is TRBV7-9, with 10 bases that match TRBD1. The germline V gene has CDR1 SEHNR and CDR2 FQNEAQ (reference sequence). Germline trimming cut 5 bases from V and 7 bases from J; bases unmatched to any gene: 7. This CDR3 is built from 15 residues. The CDR3 sequence: CASSLRTGGPEKLFF. In DNA form, the CDR3 reads TGTGCCAGCAGCCTGCGGACAGGGGGTCCTGAAAAACTGTTTTTT. The entire variable domain, with the rest obtained from reference TRBV7-9 and TRBJ1-4, is as follows: DTGVSQNPRHKITKRGQNVTFRCDPISEHNRLYWYRQTLGQGPEFLTYFQNEAQLEKSRLLSDRFSAERPKGSFSTLEIQRTEQGDSAMYLCASSLRTGGPEKLFFGSGTQLSVL.

The chain joins TRBV6-2 or TRBV6-3 to TRBJ1-2; 7 bases are a match to TRBD1. Germline V lookup: CDR1 MNHEY, CDR2 SVGEGT. This CDR3 comprises 14 residues. V gave up 5 bases and J gave up 4 bases; unmatched junction bases: 7. The DNA for the CDR3 is TGTGCCAGCAGTACCGACAGGGTAGGCTATGGCTACACCTTC. It specifies CASSTDRVGYGYTF.

This chain uses TRBV19 with TRBJ2-7; TRBD1 matches 11 bases. Germline values: CDR1 LNHDA, CDR2 SQIVND (reference sequence). The CDR3 totals 16 residues. The V gene end was trimmed by 1 base and the J gene end by 3 bases; junction bases not matched to a gene: 5. CDR3 loop: CASSIGTGQGGYEQYF. CDR3 sequence (DNA): TGTGCCAGTAGTATAGGTACGGGACAGGGGGGCTACGAGCAGTACTTC. Using reference TRBV19 and TRBJ2-7 for the parts outside the CDR3, the full variable domain is DGGITQSPKYLFRKEGQNVTLSCEQNLNHDAMYWYRQDPGQGLRLIYYSQIVNDFQKGDIAEGYSVSREKKESFPLTVTSAQKNPTAFYLCASSIGTGQGGYEQYFGPGTRLTVT.

This rearrangement joins TRBV20-1 to TRBJ1-2, with D unclear. The ends were cut back, 7 bases at V and 5 bases at J, with 11 bases in the middle. Germline CDR1 reads DFQATT; CDR2 reads SNEGSKA (reference sequence). The CDR3 covers 11 residues. The CDR3 DNA is TGCAGTGTAGGCTCCTATTATGGCTACACCTTC. This translates into CSVGSYYGYTF.

CDR3 sequence (DNA): TGTGCCATCAGTGAGTCGAAATTCCTCGACACTGAAGCTTTCTTT. This codes for CAISESKFLDTEAFF. The chain links TRBV10-3 to TRBJ1-1; D not certain. CDR1 and CDR2 from the germline V gene are ENHRY and SYGVKD. This CDR3 has 15 amino acids. The V and J ends lost 0 bases and 3 bases respectively, with 11 bases between them.

The chain uses TRBV6-5 and TRBJ1-1; D not certain. The V end lost 8 bases, the J end lost 8 bases, and 12 bases lay between the germline ends. In germline, CDR1 is MNHEY, CDR2 SVGAGI. The CDR3 totals 11 residues. The CDR3 nucleotides are TGTGCCAGCGGGGTCCCACTGGAAGCTTTCTTT. Residues: CASGVPLEAFF.

The chain employs TRBV7-8 and TRBJ1-1; D ambiguous. The CDR3 runs to 13 residues. V gave up 5 bases and J gave up 11 bases, with 18 bases separating them. CDR1 SGHVS and CDR2 FQNEAQ come from the germline V gene. The DNA of the CDR3 is TGTGCCAGCAGCCCTGAGGTGGAATCAACGGCTTTCTTT. Translation: CASSPEVESTAFF.

This chain connects TRBV5-5 to TRBJ1-3; D not resolved. Trimming left V 4 bases short and J 0 bases short, with 14 bases between. Germline V lookup: CDR1 SGHKS, CDR2 YYEKEE (reference sequence). This CDR3 is built from 16 residues. CDR3 nucleotides: TGTGCCAGCAGCCCACAACTAAGCCTCTCTGGAAACACCATATATTTT. Its translation is CASSPQLSLSGNTIYF.

The chain combines TRBV24-1 with TRBJ1-2, with D uncertain. This CDR3 has 14 amino acids. V lost 5 bases and J 8 bases, leaving 17 bases between the germline ends. From germline, CDR1 is KGHDR and CDR2 SFDVKD. The CDR3 reads CATSAVDRYSGYTF. In DNA form, the CDR3 reads TGTGCCACCAGTGCCGTGGACCGCTACTCGGGCTACACCTTC.

This chain joins TRBV3-1 (or the pseudogene TRBV3-2) and TRBJ2-3; no reliable D call. Deletions cut 4 bases from V and 1 base from J, with 18 bases between. The CDR3 extends over 17 amino acids. CDR1 LGHDT and CDR2 YNNKEL come from the germline V gene (reference sequence). The CDR3 region is CASSPLPVDPRTDTQYF. The DNA for the CDR3 is TGTGCCAGCAGCCCCCTCCCGGTGGACCCCCGCACAGATACGCAGTATTTT.

The chain is built from TRBV18 and TRBJ2-2; 9 bases agree with TRBD1. CDR3 length: 15 amino acids. Looked up from germline, CDR1 is KGHSH and CDR2 is LQKENI. Losses at the gene ends were 6 bases for V and 6 bases for J; bases not matched to a gene: 8. The CDR3 nucleotides read TGTGCCAGCTCCACCACAGGGGGCGAACCCGGGGAGCTGTTTTTT. Its protein is CASSTTGGEPGELFF.

The V and J genes are TRBV5-4 and TRBJ1-2, with a possible D match to TRBD1 (5 bases). V was clipped by 9 bases and J by 8 bases, with 20 bases between them. CDR3 length: 13 amino acids. The V gene's germline CDR1 is SGHNT and CDR2 YYREEE (reference sequence). The CDR3 protein is CATHTPGGGGYTF. The CDR3 DNA is TGTGCCACCCATACACCCGGGGGTGGGGGCTACACCTTC.

CDR3 region: CASSQVVRRRSYEQYF. DNA of the CDR3: TGCGCCAGCAGCCAAGTGGTAAGACGCCGCTCCTACGAGCAGTACTTC. The V and J genes are TRBV4-1 and TRBJ2-7; D call uncertain. Per germline, CDR1 MGHRA and CDR2 YSYEKL. Trimming took off 1 base at V and 0 bases at J, with 13 bases between the two ends. The CDR3 runs 16 residues.

The chain recombines TRBV4-3 with TRBJ1-4; unclear D gene. The CDR3 has 14 amino acids. CDR1 is LGHNA and CDR2 is YSLEER in the germline V gene. The germline V and J ends were trimmed by 1 base and 5 bases, with 8 bases remaining between them. DNA for the CDR3: TGCGCCAGCAGCCAAGGATATCCCAATGAAAAACTGTTTTTT. The encoded protein is CASSQGYPNEKLFF.

This chain uses TRBV29-1 with TRBJ1-2; no clear D. The CDR3 runs 12 residues. Germline V gene sequence: CDR1 SQVTM, CDR2 ANQGSEA. V was cut by 3 bases and J by 5 bases, with 10 bases left in between. CDR3 in DNA: TGCAGCGTTGATGGTATGGGATATGGCTACACCTTC. The encoded protein is CSVDGMGYGYTF.

This clone was detected only once. The V gene is TRBV2, the J gene TRBJ2-3; no definite D call. Germline V gene lookup returns CDR1 SNHLY and CDR2 FYNNEI. V lost 0 bases and J lost 0, with 7 bases in between. This CDR3 contains 15 residues. The CDR3 DNA reads TGTGCCAGCAGTGAAGCCCCCACTAGCACAGATACGCAGTATTTT. Amino acids: CASSEAPTSTDTQYF.

This chain joins TRBV11-2 and TRBJ1-4; D uncertain. The CDR3 has 15 residues. The V and J ends lost 0 bases and 2 bases respectively, with 7 bases between them. Germline assignment: CDR1 SGHAT and CDR2 FQNNGV. The CDR3 DNA reads TGTGCCAGCAGCTTAGAGTTAGGGACTAATGAAAAACTGTTTTTT. This translates into CASSLELGTNEKLFF.

The chain combines TRBV5-4 with TRBJ2-7, with 7 bases matching TRBD1. The ends lost 4 bases at V and 6 bases at J; junction bases unmatched: 7. CDR1 and CDR2 (germline): SGHNT, YYREEE (reference sequence). The length of the CDR3 is 13 residues. CDR3 bases: TGTGCCAGCAGCCTAGACAGGGCCAGCGAGCAGTACTTC. It encodes CASSLDRASEQYF.

This chain joins TRBV27 and TRBJ1-5; D perhaps matches TRBD1 (5 bases). V was clipped by 1 base and J by 3 bases, with 16 bases between them. This CDR3 has 17 amino acids. Germline V gives CDR1 MNHEY, CDR2 SMNVEV (reference sequence). The CDR3 bases are TGTGCCAGCAGTTTATTTGCGGGTCCAGGGAACAATCAGCCCCAGCATTTT. As protein: CASSLFAGPGNNQPQHF.

Details on this clone: Other DNA sequences in this specimen translate into the identical CDR3. The rearrangement uses TRBV29-1 and TRBJ1-2; D gene ambiguous. V lost 3 bases, J lost 5 bases, and 7 bases lay in between. This CDR3 is 11 amino acids long. Looked up from germline, CDR1 is SQVTM and CDR2 is ANQGSEA. CDR3 bases: TGCAGCGTTGAGGAGGGTTATGGCTACACCTTC. Translated, it gives CSVEEGYGYTF.

The J gene is TRBJ2-1, the V gene TRBV27; D is undetermined. The CDR3 is 17 amino acids. Germline values: CDR1 MNHEY, CDR2 SMNVEV (reference sequence). Trimming cost V 6 bases and J 0 bases, with 18 bases left between them. The CDR3, as DNA: TGTGCCAGCAGCCCAAGACCCCCGGAGAGCTCCTACAATGAGCAGTTCTTC. This encodes CASSPRPPESSYNEQFF.